This T cell receptor beta chain was obtained from a study of T cell responses to AZD1222 COVID-19 vaccine. On this clone itself: Its antigen is still unknown.

Generated by immunoSEQ multiplex PCR, the TCRdb table keeps only in-frame clones and is missing some. The sample has some 69,000 clones; approximately 83% are singletons. This CDR3 is built from 16 residues. In germline, CDR1 is GTSNPN, CDR2 SVGIG (reference sequence). The V end was cut by 0 bases, the J end by 3 bases, with 15 bases between. Findings of the study overall: The donors showed a predominance of white British ancestry and of females, with possible underestimation of clonal diversity. Variant regions that are unmutated are reportedly the target of nearly half of spike-specific TCRs. CD4 TCRs associated with vaccination spanned spike, dominating at 160-218 and 743-854.

The TCR originated in an adult in good health. This chain joins TRBV30 and TRBJ2-1; a weak D match, TRBD2 (7 bases). The sample consisted of peripheral blood, taken on day 0 of AZD1222 vaccination. The CDR3 loop reads CAWSVEGGGIYNEQFF. CDR3 bases: TGTGCCTGGAGTGTAGAGGGGGGAGGGATCTACAATGAGCAGTTCTTC.